This T cell receptor beta chain was captured in a study of blood T cells in healthy people across ages (dated by TCRdb to about 2015). About the study as a whole: In model experiments, template switching captured roughly one uniquely barcoded TCR beta cDNA molecule for every two T cells. Using deep sequencing normalized with unique cDNA molecular identifiers, the study measured how TCR beta repertoire diversity changes with age. Four age groups were formed from the donors: young (average approximately 17 years), middle-aged (just under 40), aged (approximately 60) and long-lived (around 82). To avoid experimental bias, donors of different ages were randomly spread across the sequencing lanes. Using the same blood draw, the study looked at two additional independent replicas of 1 million unique cDNA reads for two donors, one aged 18 to 30 and the other aged 80 or older. The paper as a whole reports these results and caveats: Donor CMV infection status was unknown, potentially confounding age-related changes in expanded clonotypes. Observed TCR beta diversity per million T cells fell roughly linearly with age, and a significant reduction was already apparent by age approximately 40. Compared with the aged group, the long-lived group had more naive CD4+ T cells, fewer expanded clones and increased TCR diversity, a pattern suggesting age selection. Bulk unsorted PBMC profiling prevented conclusive comparison of naive and antigen-experienced compartments. Estimates of total diversity from one million sequenced T cells were regarded as lower bounds and underestimates. Observed TCR beta diversity correlated strongly with the percentage of naive T cells measured by flow cytometry.

Donors were 39 systemically healthy Caucasian individuals from Russia aged 6 to 90 years. Roughly 9.5 milliliters of peripheral blood were drawn from each donor into EDTA-treated Vacutainer tubes. PBMCs were isolated by Ficoll-Paque density-gradient centrifugation, with at least 6.5 million obtained per sample. Total RNA, at least 5 micrograms per sample, was extracted from PBMCs with Trizol reagent. For every donor, flow cytometry on a PBMC aliquot measured the percentage of naive CD45RAhigh/CD27high T cells. The method was 5' RACE. Instrument used: Illumina HiSeq 2500. A second PCR of about 6 to 11 cycles was run with a J-beta primer mix and a sample-barcoded 5' primer. A template-switch 5' adaptor carrying 12 random nucleotides introduced a unique molecular identifier onto each TCR beta cDNA molecule. At least 2.5 million CDR3-containing paired-end reads were obtained from each sample. The Mint cDNA synthesis kit, primed by a TRBC-specific oligonucleotide, was used to synthesize first-strand cDNA from all RNA. Following uracil-DNA glycosylase treatment, a first 18-cycle PCR with universal primers M1SS and BC2_uni_R was performed on all cDNA. The paper's processing steps were these. Normalization of each sample was performed by random selection of 1 million high-quality reads, each carrying a distinct molecular identifier. Instead of being binned into consensus sequences, reads that shared molecular identifiers were thrown out. CDR3 identification, clonotype clustering and error correction used MiTCR with a Q25 quality threshold and the strictest error-elimination algorithm. A nonparametric unseen species model with Euler transformation was used to estimate lower-bound total TCR beta diversity. The raw public data were reprocessed by TCRdb itself: fastp quality trimming at Q25, MiXCR clonotype calling, in-frame beta chains only. Every CDR3 protein is listed once, alongside the most common genes and DNA of its rows. TCRdb assigned the V and J calls; the authors' analysis was not used. Recorded for this sample are about 1.4 million distinct CDR3 sequences; 45% to 70% of them occurred a single time. Jointly, the top ten make up 6.5% to 8.5% of the sample.

This clonotype was picked up a small number of times. No cognate antigen has been identified for it. Base qualities are not recorded, but no much larger clone differs from it by a single base. V is pared back by 1 base and J by 2 bases, with 12 bases lying between the germline termini. Spanning cysteine to phenylalanine, the CDR3 consists of 16 amino acids. The only DNA kept is the CDR3, 48 bases in frame from the first base. The chain employs TRBV12-3 or TRBV12-4 and TRBJ2-1, with the D gene uncertain. This receptor was taken from a man aged 18 to 29 in good health. The sample taken for sequencing was blood. The nucleotide sequence is TGTGCCAGCAGTTTAGGGCTCACCAATCCCTACAATGAGCAGTTCTTC. This gives the protein CASSLGLTNPYNEQFF.